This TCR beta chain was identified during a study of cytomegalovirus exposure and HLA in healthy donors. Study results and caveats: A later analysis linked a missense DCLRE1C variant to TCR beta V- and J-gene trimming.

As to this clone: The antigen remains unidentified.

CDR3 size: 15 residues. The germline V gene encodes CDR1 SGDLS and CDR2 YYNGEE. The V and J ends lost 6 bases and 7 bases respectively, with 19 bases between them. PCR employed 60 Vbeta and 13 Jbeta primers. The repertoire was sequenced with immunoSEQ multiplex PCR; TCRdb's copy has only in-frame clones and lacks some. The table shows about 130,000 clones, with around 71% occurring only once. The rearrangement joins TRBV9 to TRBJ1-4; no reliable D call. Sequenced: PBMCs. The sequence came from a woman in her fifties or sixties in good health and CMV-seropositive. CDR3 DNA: TGTGCCAGCACCCCATCGGGATCGACGATTGAAAAACTGTTTTTT. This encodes CASTPSGSTIEKLFF.